This T cell receptor beta chain was sequenced in a study of monozygotic twins with inflammatory bowel disease (dated by TCRdb to between 2017 and 2020). Study-level background: A total of roughly 28 monozygotic twin pairs were included in the full study, comprising nine German pairs (four IBD-concordant, five IBD-discordant) and 19 IBD-discordant Danish pairs. The search for disease-associated traits relied mainly on comparing, within discordant pairs, IBD patients with their genetically identical healthy co-twins. Each individual had, on average, about 151 000 unique TCRalpha sequences and 181 000 unique TCRbeta sequences available for analysis. The paper's findings and limits, for the study overall: Repertoire similarity did not differ between concordant and discordant twins, which could be due to limited statistical power. No single strong signal or clonotype linked to IBD turned up in the results, so the idea that one exists was not supported. Because patients were on differing immunosuppressive treatments, the repertoires may have picked up extra background noise and inter-individual variability. IBD patients had lower TCRbeta repertoire diversity, measured by the inverse Simpson index, than their healthy co-twins. Fewer clonotypes were shared with other individuals by IBD patients than by healthy twins, most markedly in patients showing signs of disease activity. Distinction between different T cell subtypes could not be achieved in the analysis.

To prepare the library, 5' RACE was applied. Preparation of each TCR library used around 3,500 ng of total RNA. For each sample, cDNA synthesis was carried out in eight separate reactions using SMARTScribe reverse transcriptase. During cDNA synthesis, template switching was used to introduce unique molecular identifiers that contained a 6-nucleotide sample barcode. TCRalpha and TCRbeta cDNA was amplified by two nested PCRs of about 15 and 9 cycles, with bead purification after each PCR. Before amplification, the cDNA was both treated with uracil DNA-glycosylase and purified with the QIAquick PCR purification kit. In the second PCR, Illumina TruSeq-compatible adapters and sample-specific barcodes were added. TapeStation and Qubit were used to check library quality and concentration, and roughly 5.5 ng of each library was pooled. Sequencing of pooled libraries was carried out on an Illumina HiSeq2500 single-index Rapid Run using 2 x 100 bp reads and custom sequencing primers. The authors' analysis ran thus. PCR and sequencing errors were corrected by UMI-based consensus assembly using MiGEC version 1.2.6. MiXCR version 2.1.1 was used to carry out V(D)J alignment, clonotype assembly and CDR3 extraction. To normalise gene usage, clonotype sharing and MAIT/NKT TCR abundance, the analysis used the top 1000, 10 000 and 20 000 clonotypes per sample. Diversity was computed as the inverse Simpson index with the vegan R package after downsampling to 27 000 UMIs. Paired Mann-Whitney U tests were applied to discordant twin pairs, with Benjamini-Hochberg correction for multiple testing. Each entry corresponds to one CDR3 protein sequence from reads that TCRdb reprocessed, and DNA is not given. These V and J calls rely on TCRdb rather than the paper's analysis. The sample's table covers 190,000 or so distinct CDR3 sequences. Of the sample, 1.6% is held by the ten largest clones.

With respect to this clonotype: No cognate antigen has been identified for it.

From each donor, an approximately 2.5 ml peripheral blood sample was drawn into PAXgene tubes and stored at -80 degrees C. Without T cell sorting, total RNA was isolated from whole blood using the PAXgene blood miRNA kit on an automated QIAcube. Peripheral blood from monozygotic twin pairs concordant or discordant for inflammatory bowel disease was subjected to deep TCRalpha and TCRbeta repertoire profiling with unique molecular barcoding. For every twin pair, smoking habits were documented, and each individual was categorised as a current, former or never smoker. Sequenced sample: blood. The sequence came from a human donor with ulcerative colitis or Crohn's disease, or a healthy co-twin of an affected twin (not recorded which).

The CDR3: CASSLVPQGPRDTQYF. The receptor chain draws on TRBV7-8 and TRBJ2-3; TCRdb indicates TRBD2, and absent DNA this call remains unverified. The CDR3 has 16 amino acids, counting the end cysteine and phenylalanine. No DNA was logged. From a lookup of the germline V gene, CDR1 and CDR2 are SGHVS and FQNEAQ.